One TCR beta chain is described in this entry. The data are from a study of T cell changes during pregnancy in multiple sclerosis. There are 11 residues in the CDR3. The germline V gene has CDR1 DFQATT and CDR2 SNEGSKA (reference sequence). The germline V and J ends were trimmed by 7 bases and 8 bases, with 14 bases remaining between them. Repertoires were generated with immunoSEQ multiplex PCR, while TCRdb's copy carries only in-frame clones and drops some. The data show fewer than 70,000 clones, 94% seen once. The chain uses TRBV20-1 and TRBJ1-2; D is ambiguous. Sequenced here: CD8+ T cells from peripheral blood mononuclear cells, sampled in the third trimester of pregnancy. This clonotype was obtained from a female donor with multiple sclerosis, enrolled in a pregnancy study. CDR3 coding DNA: TGCAGTGTACCCCTATATAGCGGCTACACCTTC. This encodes CSVPLYSGYTF.